This is a list of T cell receptor beta chains from one sample in a study of cytomegalovirus exposure and HLA in healthy donors. Data came from immunoSEQ multiplex PCR; TCRdb stores just in-frame clones and leaves some out. The repertoire holds under 95,000 clones, with over 75% as singletons. The sequencing sample was made of PBMCs. The receptors were sampled from a boy under 18 in good health and CMV-seronegative. The CDR3 runs from the conserved cysteine through the conserved F or W. D genes are given only for firm matches. Size is stated for part of the rows, as once, few or many counts, or as a class when the clone is expanded.

TRBV15	TRBJ2-7	NA	NA	TGTGCCACCAGCAGAGATAATGGTAGAACAGGGAGCTCCTACGAGCAGTACTTC	CATSRDNGRTGSSYEQYF
TRBV5-1	TRBJ2-7	NA	NA	TGCGCCAGCAGCTTGGAAGCCAAGTACGAGCAGTACTTC	CASSLEAKYEQYF
TRBV10-2	TRBJ1-1	TRBD1	NA	TGCGCCAGCAGACTTACAGGGGGAAACACTGAAGCTTTCTTT	CASRLTGGNTEAFF
TRBV9	TRBJ1-4	TRBD1	NA	TGTGCCAGCAGCGTTACAGGGGCAACTAATGAAAAACTGTTTTTT	CASSVTGATNEKLFF
TRBV4-1	TRBJ1-4	TRBD1	NA	TGCGCCAGCAGCCAGACGACAGGGGTCAATGAAAAACTGTTTTTT	CASSQTTGVNEKLFF
TRBV28	TRBJ1-1	TRBD1	NA	TGTGCCAGCAGAACGACAGGGATCGACACTGAAGCTTTCTTT	CASRTTGIDTEAFF
TRBV6-5	TRBJ2-1	TRBD1	NA	TGTGCCAGCACGGACAGGGCCCGCGATGAACAGTTCTTC	CASTDRARDEQFF
TRBV6-5	TRBJ1-1	NA	NA	TGTGCCAGCAGCCCACAGGGTGGACGTGAAGCTTTCTTT	CASSPQGGREAFF
TRBV2	TRBJ1-1	NA	NA	TGTGCCAGCAGCAGGGATTCAACTGAAGCTTTCTTT	CASSRDSTEAFF
TRBV6-5	TRBJ1-1	NA	once	TGTGCCAGCAGTGGGGGCTACGGCACTGAAGCTTTCTTT	CASSGGYGTEAFF
TRBV7-9	TRBJ2-7	TRBD2	few	TGTGCCAGCAGCTTACTGAGCGGGAGTTTCAACGAGCAGTACTTC	CASSLLSGSFNEQYF
TRBV6-5	TRBJ2-5	TRBD2	few	TGTGCCAGCAGTTACTCGAAGGCTAGCGGAGAGTACTTC	CASSYSKASGEYF
TRBV5-6	TRBJ2-7	NA	few	TGTGCCAGCAGTCCTGGGCCTCTATACGAGCAGTACTTC	CASSPGPLYEQYF
TRBV6-4	TRBJ2-3	TRBD1	NA	TGTGCCAGCAGTGACTCGAGCCAGGGGGTGGATACGCAGTATTTT	CASSDSSQGVDTQYF
TRBV28	TRBJ2-7	TRBD1	NA	TGTGCCAGCAGTTTACGACAGGGGCGTGAGGAGCAGTACTTC	CASSLRQGREEQYF
TRBV4-2	TRBJ2-1	NA	NA	TGTGCCAGCAGCCCCCCACCACGCGGTACCTACAATGAGCAGTTCTTC	CASSPPPRGTYNEQFF
TRBV5-4	TRBJ2-3	NA	NA	TGTGCCAGCAGCCCCGCTACGAATACGCAGTATTTT	CASSPATNTQYF
TRBV7-3	TRBJ1-6	TRBD1	NA	TGTGCCAGCAGCTCCGGGACAGGGGATTCACCCCTCCACTTT	CASSSGTGDSPLHF
TRBV4-3	TRBJ2-7	NA	NA	TGCGCCAGCAGCCAAGGGACGGGAGTGTACGAGCAGTACTTC	CASSQGTGVYEQYF
TRBV19	TRBJ1-4	NA	once	TGTGCCAGTAGGAACATGACGAGGGAAAAACTGTTTTTT	CASRNMTREKLFF
TRBV5-1	TRBJ1-2	TRBD1	NA	TGCGCCAGCAGCTCCCAACAGGGGCGGGGAAGTGGCTACACCTTC	CASSSQQGRGSGYTF
TRBV29-1	TRBJ2-5	NA	NA	TGCAGCGTTGAAGTAGCAATCCAAATGTCGGAGACCCAGTACTTC	CSVEVAIQMSETQYF
TRBV5-6	TRBJ2-5	TRBD1	NA	TGTGCCAGCAACTACGGGACAGAAGAGACCCAGTACTTC	CASNYGTEETQYF
TRBV15	TRBJ1-2	NA	NA	TGTGCCACCAGCAGAGGGGGGGAACTCTATGGCTACACCTTC	CATSRGGELYGYTF
TRBV7-3	TRBJ1-3	NA	NA	TGTGCCAGCAGCCGCGGTTCGGGGTCTGGAAACACCATATATTTT	CASSRGSGSGNTIYF
TRBV27	TRBJ1-1	NA	NA	TGTGCCAGCAGTCCCGGTAGGAACACTGAAGCTTTCTTT	CASSPGRNTEAFF
TRBV4-1	TRBJ1-2	NA	NA	TGCGCCAGCAGCCAAGATAGGGGTTTAGCAAGTGGCTACACCTTC	CASSQDRGLASGYTF